These 20 T cell receptor beta chains were all obtained from the same sample, sequenced in a study of OX40 agonist ivuxolimab in advanced cancers. The protocol used for the library was the immunoSEQ multiplex PCR assay. Held by TCRdb, this immuneACCESS table contains in-frame sequences only and omits some clones. Under half of the omission traces to an unresolved V gene where checked; the cause of the rest is unknown. The sample yields approximately 94,000 clones; approximately 89% were counted once. The biggest ten clones account for approximately 0.78% of the sample. Sequencing was performed on CD4+ or CD8+ T cells sorted from blood, taken in a trial of the OX40 agonist ivuxolimab. The receptors were gathered from an adult with an advanced solid tumor such as melanoma, head and neck, liver or kidney cancer.

The chain links TRBV6-5 to TRBJ1-2; a weak D match, TRBD1 (6 bases). From germline, CDR1 is MNHEY and CDR2 SVGAGI. V lost 5 bases, J lost 8 bases, and 18 bases lay in between. The CDR3 has 14 amino acids. The CDR3 here is CASSRGQFIGGYTF. The CDR3 DNA reads TGTGCCAGCAGTCGAGGACAGTTTATTGGCGGCTACACCTTC.

V usage is TRBV6-1 and J usage is TRBJ2-7, with a possible D match to TRBD1 (5 bases). V lost 0 bases and J 2 bases, leaving 11 bases between the germline ends. Germline values: CDR1 MNHNS, CDR2 SASEGT. There are 15 residues in the CDR3. The CDR3 region is CASSEAQGTTYEQYF. The CDR3 coding sequence is TGTGCCAGCAGTGAAGCGCAGGGTACAACCTACGAGCAGTACTTC.

V and J are TRBV19 and TRBJ2-1; TRBD2 is a possible D gene (6 bases). This CDR3 comprises 17 residues. Germline V gene sequence: CDR1 LNHDA, CDR2 SQIVND (reference sequence). V shed 0 bases and J shed 0 bases, with 12 bases lying between them. The DNA of the CDR3 is TGTGCCAGTAGTATAGATGGTAGCGGCTACTCCTACAATGAGCAGTTCTTC. Residues: CASSIDGSGYSYNEQFF.

This clone appeared a single time. The rearrangement uses TRBV30 and TRBJ1-3, with TRBD1 as a possible D gene (6 bases). The V gene lost 0 bases and the J gene lost 0 bases, with 12 bases spanning the gap. The germline V gene has CDR1 GTSNPN and CDR2 SVGIG (reference sequence). This CDR3 has 16 amino acids. CDR3 sequence: CAWSVLRDNSGNTIYF. CDR3 coding DNA: TGTGCCTGGAGTGTACTCCGGGACAACTCTGGAAACACCATATATTTT.

V usage is TRBV19 and J usage is TRBJ2-5; TRBD2 matches 7 bases. Germline trimming cut 7 bases from V and 5 bases from J; bases unmatched to any gene: 4. CDR3 length equals 12 residues. From germline, CDR1 is LNHDA and CDR2 SQIVND (reference sequence). This CDR3 reads CASTSGGETQYF. DNA for the CDR3: TGTGCCAGTACGTCCGGGGGGGAGACCCAGTACTTC.

The chain uses TRBV15 and TRBJ2-3; the match to TRBD2 covers 13 bases. This CDR3 has 15 amino acids. The V gene's germline CDR1 is LNHNV and CDR2 YYDKDF (reference sequence). V was clipped by 8 bases and J by 6 bases; unmatched bases: 8. CDR3 DNA: TGTGCCACCCGTGTGGGACTAGCGGGATGGGATACGCAGTATTTT. This translates into CATRVGLAGWDTQYF.

This chain uses TRBV19 with TRBJ2-7; 8 positions match TRBD1. Unmatched junction bases numbered 16, after V lost 3 bases and J lost 9 bases. The CDR3 loop spans 16 amino acids. Germline CDR1 is LNHDA and CDR2 is SQIVND (reference sequence). The CDR3 DNA follows: TGTGCCAGTAGTATCCCCCATGACAGGGGCCCTATCGTGCAGTACTTC. Encoded protein: CASSIPHDRGPIVQYF.

V is TRBV6-6 and J is TRBJ1-4, with D unclear. The germline gives CDR1 MNHNY, CDR2 SVGAGI (reference sequence). V was shortened by 2 bases and J by 5 bases, with 6 bases between the two germline ends. The CDR3 is made up of 13 amino acids. The CDR3 nucleotides read TGTGCCAGCAGTTACGGCCGGAATGAAAAACTGTTTTTT. Amino acids: CASSYGRNEKLFF.

The chain recombines TRBV5-4 with TRBJ1-5; weak D call: TRBD1 (5 bases). Deletions cut 2 bases from V and 3 bases from J, with 9 bases between. The V gene's germline CDR1 is SGHNT and CDR2 YYREEE (reference sequence). The CDR3 runs 14 residues. The CDR3, as DNA: TGTGCCAGCAGCTTTGGGGGTATCAATCAGCCCCAGCATTTT. This sequence encodes CASSFGGINQPQHF.

The chain uses TRBV5-1 and TRBJ2-5, with a tentative D call TRBD2 (6 bases). The V and J ends lost 3 bases and 5 bases respectively, with 14 bases between them. The germline gives CDR1 SGHRS, CDR2 YFSETQ. This CDR3 has 14 residues. CDR3 in amino acids: CASSSGGSWETQYF. In nucleotides, the CDR3 is TGCGCCAGCAGCTCCGGGGGTTCCTGGGAGACCCAGTACTTC. Full variable domain (outside the CDR3, taken from reference TRBV5-1 and TRBJ2-5): KAGVTQTPRYLIKTRGQQVTLSCSPISGHRSVSWYQQTPGQGLQFLFEYFSETQRNKGNFPGRFSGRQFSNSRSEMNVSTLELGDSALYLCASSSGGSWETQYFGPGTRLLVL.

The DNA of the CDR3 is TGTGCCAGCAGCCGGACAGGGAATGAAAAACTGTTTTTT. Translated: CASSRTGNEKLFF. The rearrangement links TRBV5-4 to TRBJ1-4, with 8 bases identical to TRBD1. Germline CDR1 and CDR2: SGHNT and YYREEE (reference sequence). CDR3 length: 13 residues. Trimming removed 4 bases from V and 5 bases from J; junction bases left unmatched: 1. Together with reference TRBV5-4 and TRBJ1-4, the CDR3 gives the full variable domain: ETGVTQSPTHLIKTRGQQVTLRCSSQSGHNTVSWYQQALGQGPQFIFQYYREEENGRGNFPPRFSGLQFPNYSSELNVNALELDDSALYLCASSRTGNEKLFFGSGTQLSVL.

V gene TRBV7-2 combines with J gene TRBJ2-7; D is unresolved. The CDR3 extends over 12 amino acids. The germline CDR1 and CDR2 sequences are SGHTA and FQGNSA. V shed 2 bases and J shed 3 bases, with 5 bases lying between them. In DNA, the CDR3 is TGTGCCAGCAGCTTATGGGTCTACGAGCAGTACTTC. This codes for CASSLWVYEQYF.

The J gene is TRBJ1-4, the V gene TRBV6-6; D not resolved. CDR1 and CDR2 from the germline V gene are MNHNY and SVGAGI (reference sequence). V dropped 0 bases and J dropped 9 bases, with 8 bases sitting between them. The CDR3 sequence is 13 residues long. The CDR3 loop is CASSYSNKQKLFF. The CDR3 nucleotides are TGTGCCAGCAGTTACTCTAATAAGCAAAAACTGTTTTTT.

The CDR3 DNA sequence: TGTGCCAGCAGCCGTGTTAGTCAGCCCCAGCATTTT. This sequence encodes CASSRVSQPQHF. J is TRBJ1-5 and V is TRBV6-6; no reliable D call. Trimming cost V 6 bases and J 6 bases, with 9 bases left between them. Germline V gives CDR1 MNHNY, CDR2 SVGAGI (reference sequence). This CDR3 has 12 amino acids.

The rearrangement uses TRBV2 and TRBJ2-5; TRBD2 is a possible D gene (5 bases). Germline V gene sequence: CDR1 SNHLY, CDR2 FYNNEI. Trimming left V 2 bases short and J 4 bases short, with 14 bases between. The CDR3 extends over 15 amino acids. CDR3: CASSEWTPIGETQYF. The CDR3 DNA reads as TGTGCCAGCAGTGAATGGACTCCTATAGGAGAGACCCAGTACTTC.

This clone has just a few counts. V gene TRBV2 combines with J gene TRBJ1-1, with D hard to call. This CDR3 contains 15 residues. V was shortened by 6 bases and J by 0 bases, with 14 bases between the two germline ends. Germline V gene sequence: CDR1 SNHLY, CDR2 FYNNEI. The CDR3 sequence is CASSRKSGMNTEAFF. DNA of the CDR3: TGTGCCAGCAGCCGTAAAAGCGGAATGAACACTGAAGCTTTCTTT.

The rearrangement joins TRBV18 to TRBJ2-5, with D unresolved. The J call may be faulty, since TRBJ2-7 better matches the DNA end. Germline-derived CDR1 and CDR2 are KGHSH and LQKENI. The length of the CDR3 is 15 residues. The CDR3 spells CASSPPYSSSYEQYF. The CDR3 region has the DNA TGTGCCAGCTCTCCGCCTTACTCGAGCTCCTACGAGCAGTACTTC.

The chain carries TRBV11-2 and TRBJ1-3; D uncertain. The germline CDR1 and CDR2 sequences are SGHAT and FQNNGV. The CDR3 has 13 residues. Trimming took off 3 bases at V and 5 bases at J, with 8 bases between the two ends. CDR3 in DNA: TGTGCCAGCAGCTTCAGTACTCGAAACACCATATATTTT. Protein sequence: CASSFSTRNTIYF.

This clone was counted a few times. This chain connects TRBV11-2 to TRBJ1-1; D ambiguous. Between the trimmed V and J ends, which lost 1 base and 5 bases, there was a span of 14 bases. Germline loops: CDR1 SGHAT, CDR2 FQNNGV. The CDR3 sequence is 15 residues long. The CDR3 bases are TGTGCCAGCAGCTTAGGACTCGGGATAGTGACTGAAGCTTTCTTT. Amino acids: CASSLGLGIVTEAFF.

In DNA form, the CDR3 reads TGTGCCAGCAGTTACTCGAAGCAGGCCGGGGAGCTGTTTTTT. Amino acids: CASSYSKQAGELFF. The J gene is TRBJ2-2, the V gene TRBV6-5; D not resolved. CDR3 size: 14 residues. Per germline, CDR1 MNHEY and CDR2 SVGAGI. V dropped 0 bases and J dropped 6 bases, with 8 bases sitting between them.